Listed below are T cell receptor beta chains from one sample, sequenced in a study of blood T cell dynamics during melanoma immunotherapy. Using immunoSEQ multiplex PCR, the repertoire was profiled, and TCRdb retains in-frame clones only, with some absent. The repertoire holds more than 10,000 clones, with approximately 89% as singletons. Specimen: effector memory CD8+ T cells from blood, collected from a patient treated with checkpoint blockade. The source is a human donor with melanoma. Both conserved end residues are trimmed from each CDR3. The order of the fields is J gene, V gene, CDR3 protein.

TRBJ1-5	TRBV4-1	ASSPQDRVNQPQH
TRBJ2-7	TRBV19	ASSMGSSYEQY
.	TRBV7-9	ASSLKGYEQY
TRBJ2-3	TRBV27	ASSLLGSRDTQY
TRBJ2-2	TRBV9	ASSRSGSGTGELF
TRBJ2-1	TRBV11-2	ASSLLGAGNEQF
TRBJ2-1	TRBV2	ASSSHGTGSYNEQF
TRBJ2-3	TRBV28	ASGINQGGTDTQY
TRBJ2-7	TRBV27	ASSLDFPGGPSYEQY
.	TRBV4-1	ASSPGQSYEQY
TRBJ2-7	TRBV11-2	ASREFYEQY
TRBJ1-5	TRBV28	ASSSQQGNQPQH
TRBJ2-7	TRBV5-1	ASSLETDGYEQY
TRBJ2-5	TRBV7-6	ASSQAGGLAVQETQY
TRBJ2-3	TRBV5-1	ASSFGLAGVDSTDTQY
TRBJ2-7	TRBV6-5	ASSPDRGPYEQY
TRBJ2-7	TRBV7-9	ASSLTSGGTYEQY
TRBJ2-7	TRBV19	ASSATGGSYEQY
TRBJ1-6	TRBV10-3	AISEWESPLH
TRBJ2-1	TRBV11-2	ASSRGTSGANNEQF